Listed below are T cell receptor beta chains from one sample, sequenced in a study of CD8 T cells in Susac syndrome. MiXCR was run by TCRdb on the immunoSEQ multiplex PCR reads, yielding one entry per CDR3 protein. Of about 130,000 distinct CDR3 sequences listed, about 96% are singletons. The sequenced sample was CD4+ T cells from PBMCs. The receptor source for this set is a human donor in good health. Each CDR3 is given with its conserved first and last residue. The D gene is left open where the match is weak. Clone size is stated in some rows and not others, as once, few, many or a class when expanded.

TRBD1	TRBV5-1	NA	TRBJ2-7	TGCGCCAGCGGGAGATCAGGGGGAAGCTCCTACGAGCAGTACTTC	CASGRSGGSSYEQYF
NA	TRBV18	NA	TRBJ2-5	TGTGCCAGCTCACCAGGCACGTACCAAGAGACCCAGTACTTC	CASSPGTYQETQYF
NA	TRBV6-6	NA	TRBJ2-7	TGTGCCAGCAGCTCCTTAGCCGGGGGCGCGGGCGAGCAGTACTTC	CASSSLAGGAGEQYF
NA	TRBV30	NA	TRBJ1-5	TGTGCCTGGAGTGGCGGGGGCAATCAGCCCCAGCATTTT	CAWSGGGNQPQHF
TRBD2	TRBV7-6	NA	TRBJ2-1	TGTGCCAGCAGCCGGGACGGGAGGATCGGCAATGAGCAGTTCTTC	CASSRDGRIGNEQFF
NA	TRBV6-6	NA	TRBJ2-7	TGTGCCAGCACCCATGGGGGTTTCGAGCAGTACTTC	CASTHGGFEQYF
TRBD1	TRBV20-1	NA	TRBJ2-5	TGCAGTGCTAGAGACCCGCGACAGGGAGAGACCCAGTACTTC	CSARDPRQGETQYF
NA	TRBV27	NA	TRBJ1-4	TGTGCCAGCAGTTTGTCCGGAGCAACTAATGAAAAACTGTTTTTT	CASSLSGATNEKLFF
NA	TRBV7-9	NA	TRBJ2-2	TGTGCCAGCAGCCCCGACGGGCCCTACTCGAACACCGGGGAGCTGTTTTTT	CASSPDGPYSNTGELFF
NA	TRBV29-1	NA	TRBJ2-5	TGCAGCGTCCCGACGGGGGTAAAAGAGACCCAGTACTTC	CSVPTGVKETQYF
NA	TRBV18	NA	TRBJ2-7	TGTGCCAGCTCCCCGGGACCGAATCGTCAATCGGTGGATGAGCAGTACTTC	CASSPGPNRQSVDEQYF
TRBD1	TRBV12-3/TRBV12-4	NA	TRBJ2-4	TGTGCCAGCAGTTTAATGACAGGGCGGGACATTCAGTACTTC	CASSLMTGRDIQYF
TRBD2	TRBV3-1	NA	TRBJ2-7	TGTGCCAGCAGCCAGGAACTAGCGGTTGGGCAGTACTTC	CASSQELAVGQYF
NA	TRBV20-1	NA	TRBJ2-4	TGCAGTGCTAGAAGGGAGCACATTCAGTACTTC	CSARREHIQYF
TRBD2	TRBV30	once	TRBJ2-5	TGTGCCTGGAGTGCAGGACTAGCGGGAGTGGAGACCCAGTACTTC	CAWSAGLAGVETQYF
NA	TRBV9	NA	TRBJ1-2	TGTGCCAGCAGCGTAGAAGAAGACTATGGCTACACCTTC	CASSVEEDYGYTF
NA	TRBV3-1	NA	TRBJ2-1	TGTGCCAGCAGCCAAGCGGGGATAGATGAGCAGTTCTTC	CASSQAGIDEQFF
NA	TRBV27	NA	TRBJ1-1	TGTGCCAGCAGTTTGGATTGGCTCAAGAACACTGAAGCTTTCTTT	CASSLDWLKNTEAFF
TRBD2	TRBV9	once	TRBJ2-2	TGTGCCAGCAGCGTAGGTACTAGCGGGTACACCGGGGAGCTGTTTTTT	CASSVGTSGYTGELFF
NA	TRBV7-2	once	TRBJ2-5	TGTGCCAGCAGCTTCGGTGGGGGCCAAGAGACCCAGTACTTC	CASSFGGGQETQYF
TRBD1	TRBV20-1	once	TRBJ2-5	TGCAGTGCTGTACAAACCGGGACAGGGAGTCCCCGGGGGTACTTC	CSAVQTGTGSPRGYF
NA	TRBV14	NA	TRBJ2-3	TGTGCCAGCAGCCAACGGAAGGGCTCCTCAGGAGATACGCAGTATTTT	CASSQRKGSSGDTQYF
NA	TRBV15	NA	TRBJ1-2	TGTGCCACCAGCAGAGTTACAGGGAGCTATGGCTACACCTTC	CATSRVTGSYGYTF
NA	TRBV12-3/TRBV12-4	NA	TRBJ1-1	TGTGCCAGCAGTTTCGGGACATACACTATTATGAACACTGAAGCTTTCTTT	CASSFGTYTIMNTEAFF
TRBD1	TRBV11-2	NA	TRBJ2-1	TGTGCCAGCAGCTTAGGACAGGGGGTCTACAATGAGCAGTTCTTC	CASSLGQGVYNEQFF
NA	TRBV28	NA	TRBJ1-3	TGTGCCAGCCGACGGACCTACTCTGGAAACACCATATATTTT	CASRRTYSGNTIYF
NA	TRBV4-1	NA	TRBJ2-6	TGCGCCAGCAGCCAAGTGGGGACCGCGTGGATAAGCTCTGGGGCCAACGTCCTGACTTTC	CASSQVGTAWISSGANVLTF
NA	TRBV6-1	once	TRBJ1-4	TGTGCCAGCAGTCCTACCGGGACGGCGCGGGTAGAAAAACTGTTTTTT	CASSPTGTARVEKLFF
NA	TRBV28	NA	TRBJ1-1	TGTGCCAGCAGTTTATTTGCTGAAGCTTTCTTT	CASSLFAEAFF
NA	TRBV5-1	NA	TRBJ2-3	TGCGCCAGCCTCGAGGGTAAAAGCACAGATACGCAGTATTTT	CASLEGKSTDTQYF
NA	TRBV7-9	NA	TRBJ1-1	TGTGCCAGCAGCTTAGTGTGGGGTGAAGCTTTCTTT	CASSLVWGEAFF
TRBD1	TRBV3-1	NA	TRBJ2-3	TGTGCCAGCAGCCAGACAGGGGCGGGAGATACGCAGTATTTT	CASSQTGAGDTQYF
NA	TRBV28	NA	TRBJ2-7	TGTGCCAGCAGTTTGCCGAACAGGGTCTCCTACGAGCAGTACTTC	CASSLPNRVSYEQYF
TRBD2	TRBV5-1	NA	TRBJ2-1	TGCGCCAGCAGCGCGACTAGCGGGACAATCAATGAGCAGTTCTTC	CASSATSGTINEQFF
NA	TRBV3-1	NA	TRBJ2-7	TGTGCCAGCAGCCGCCTAAGGGAACGGGAGCAGTACTTC	CASSRLREREQYF
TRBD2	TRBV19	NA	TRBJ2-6	TGTGCCAGTAGTATGTCTGGGGGGGATCTGAACTCTGGGGCCAACGTCCTGACTTTC	CASSMSGGDLNSGANVLTF
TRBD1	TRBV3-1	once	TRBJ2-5	TGTGCCAGCAGCCAAGGACAGGGGGACTTAGGCCAAGGGACCCAGTACTTC	CASSQGQGDLGQGTQYF
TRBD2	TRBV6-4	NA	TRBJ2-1	TGTGCCAGCAGTGAAAATCGGTTTATGGGGACTAGCGTGGACAATGAGCAGTTCTTC	CASSENRFMGTSVDNEQFF
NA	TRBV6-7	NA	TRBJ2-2	TGTGCCAGCCGATCCAATAGTGGAGCCTCGAACACCGGGGAGCTGTTTTTT	CASRSNSGASNTGELFF
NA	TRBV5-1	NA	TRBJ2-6	TGCGCCAGCAGCCCAGCGAGGAGCACTGGGGCCAACGTCCTGACTTTC	CASSPARSTGANVLTF
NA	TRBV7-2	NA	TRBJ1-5	TGTGCCAGCACCAAAGGGGGGGATCAGCCCCAGCATTTT	CASTKGGDQPQHF